These 16 T cell receptor beta chains originate from one sample sequenced in a study of shared clonotypes between healthy human individuals. Assay used: immunoSEQ multiplex PCR; TCRdb lists only in-frame clones, some missing. The sample has millions of clones; approximately 95% are singletons. Material: naive CD4+ T cells from PBMCs. The subset is: CD45RA+ positively selected. These receptors all come from a young man in good health. Some clones in this sample may be carry-over from other donors' samples.

The rearrangement uses TRBV4-2 and TRBJ2-4; 7 nucleotides agree with TRBD2. The length of the CDR3 is 16 residues. Germline trimming cut 1 base from V and 2 bases from J; bases unmatched to any gene: 5. Germline V gene data show CDR1 as LGHNA and CDR2 as YNFKEQ. The CDR3 protein is CASSQVGRETKNIQYF. CDR3 sequence (DNA): TGTGCCAGCAGCCAAGTTGGGCGGGAGACCAAAAACATTCAGTACTTC.

This clone was seen once. The J gene is TRBJ2-3, the V gene TRBV19; TRBD2 matches 7 bases. This CDR3 comprises 16 residues. The germline gives CDR1 LNHDA, CDR2 SQIVND (reference sequence). J lost 2 bases, V lost 3 bases, and 8 bases had no gene match. CDR3 DNA: TGTGCCAGTAGTATTCAGTCTAGCGGATACACAGATACGCAGTATTTT. Protein sequence: CASSIQSSGYTDTQYF.

The rearrangement uses TRBV5-8 and TRBJ1-5; the D is unclear. The CDR3 length is 14 residues. Germline V lookup: CDR1 SGHTS, CDR2 YDEGEE. Trimming left V 0 bases short and J 5 bases short, with 9 bases between. CDR3 in DNA: TGTGCCAGCAGCTTGGAGTCTGCACATCAGCCCCAGCATTTT. Its protein is CASSLESAHQPQHF.

In regard to this clone: This specimen includes other DNA sequences encoding the same CDR3. The J gene is TRBJ1-2, the V gene TRBV6-5; D gene ambiguous. This CDR3 region has 14 residues. V dropped 0 bases and J dropped 2 bases, with 7 bases sitting between them. Germline V gene sequence: CDR1 MNHEY, CDR2 SVGAGI. In nucleotides, the CDR3 is TGTGCCAGCAGTTACTCCGCGGGGAACTATGGCTACACCTTC. Translating gives CASSYSAGNYGYTF.

The chain uses TRBV12-5 and TRBJ2-5; 8 bases are shared with TRBD1. V gave up 5 bases and J gave up 5 bases; unmatched junction bases: 4. Germline CDR1 reads LGHNT; CDR2 reads FRNRAP. This CDR3 is built from 13 residues. The CDR3 region has the DNA TGTGCTAGTGGTCTCAGGGGGCTGGAGACCCAGTACTTC. This encodes CASGLRGLETQYF.

The V gene is TRBV21-1, the J gene TRBJ2-6. TRBV21-1 is a documented pseudogene. This CDR3 is 15 amino acids long. CDR3 sequence reads: CASTRGRPGANVLTF. The CDR3 region has the DNA TGTGCCAGCACCCGGGGGCGCCCTGGGGCCAACGTCCTGACTTTC.

The rearrangement links TRBV6-1 to TRBJ1-2, with 7 bases fitting TRBD1. The CDR3 totals 13 residues. The trim removed 6 bases at V and 5 bases at J, leaving 6 bases unmatched. Looked up from germline, CDR1 is MNHNS and CDR2 is SASEGT. CDR3 protein: CASRGTATYGYTF. The CDR3 DNA reads TGTGCCAGCAGGGGGACAGCCACATATGGCTACACCTTC.

V is TRBV10-3 and J is TRBJ1-3, with a possible D match to TRBD1 (6 bases). The CDR3 sequence is 16 residues long. V lost 6 bases, J lost 4 bases, and 19 bases lay in between. Germline CDR1 ENHRY, CDR2 SYGVKD. The DNA for the CDR3 is TGTGCCATCAGGGAGCCTACAGGGAAAGGAGGAAACACCATATATTTT. This encodes CAIREPTGKGGNTIYF.

The V gene is TRBV4-2, the J gene TRBJ2-2; perhaps TRBD2 as D (6 bases). Germline-derived CDR1 and CDR2 are LGHNA and YNFKEQ. Trimming shortened V by 11 bases and J by 0 bases, and 10 bases separated the two germline ends. CDR3 length: 13 residues. In DNA, the CDR3 is TGTGCCTGGGGGGACGCGAACACCGGGGAGCTGTTTTTT. Residues: CAWGDANTGELFF.

This chain uses TRBV7-3 with TRBJ2-7, with TRBD2 matching 8 bases. This CDR3 has 16 residues. The V gene's germline CDR1 is SGHTA and CDR2 FQGTGA. Trimming removed 5 bases from V and 5 bases from J; junction bases left unmatched: 14. In nucleotides, the CDR3 is TGTGCCAGCAGCCCCTTTCGGGCGGGAGGCCTCGACGAGCAGTACTTC. It encodes CASSPFRAGGLDEQYF. The variable domain in full, with the rest retrieved from reference TRBV7-3 and TRBJ2-7, is GAGVSQTPSNKVTEKGKYVELRCDPISGHTALYWYRQSLGQGPEFLIYFQGTGAADDSGLPNDRFFAVRPEGSVSTLKIQRTERGDSAVYLCASSPFRAGGLDEQYFGPGTRLTVT.

The chain employs TRBV10-3 and TRBJ2-7, with 11 bases that match TRBD2. Trimming cost V 3 bases and J 2 bases; bases outside gene matches: 3. This CDR3 is built from 15 residues. The germline CDR1 and CDR2 sequences are ENHRY and SYGVKD. The chain's CDR3 is CAISDSGRAPYEQYF. In nucleotides, the CDR3 is TGTGCCATCAGTGATAGCGGGAGGGCCCCCTACGAGCAGTACTTC.

This chain links TRBV9 with TRBJ2-3; 8 bases fit TRBD2. CDR1 is SGDLS and CDR2 is YYNGEE in the germline V gene. Trimming cost V 0 bases and J 2 bases; bases outside gene matches: 11. The CDR3 runs to 18 residues. CDR3 in DNA: TGTGCCAGCAGCGTAGCTACGGGAGGCGGGAGGCCCACAGATACGCAGTATTTT. This translates into CASSVATGGGRPTDTQYF.

The chain has TRBV4-3 and TRBJ1-2; D uncertain. With 0 bases removed from V and 5 bases from J, the gap between germline ends came to 7 bases. The CDR3 has 13 residues. CDR1 and CDR2 from the germline V gene are LGHNA and YSLEER. The CDR3 DNA reads TGCGCCAGCAGCCAAGACCAGTCTTATGGCTACACCTTC. Protein: CASSQDQSYGYTF.

This chain joins TRBV11-1 and TRBJ1-2, with D tentatively TRBD1 (5 bases). Per the germline V gene, CDR1 is SGHAT and CDR2 is FQDESV (reference sequence). V lost 6 bases to trimming and J lost 4 bases, with 9 bases between them. CDR3 length: 12 amino acids. The CDR3 protein is CASSWGTYGYTF. CDR3 coding DNA: TGTGCCAGCAGTTGGGGGACCTATGGCTACACCTTC.

This clone was counted a single time. This chain joins TRBV27 and TRBJ2-2, with D perhaps TRBD1 or TRBD2 (5 bases each). Per germline, CDR1 MNHEY and CDR2 SMNVEV (reference sequence). V was shortened by 3 bases and J by 4 bases, with 18 bases between the two germline ends. The CDR3 has 17 residues. The CDR3 nucleotides are TGTGCCAGCAGTTTCCGTACCGGGACGGTAATCACCGGGGAGCTGTTTTTT. It is translated as CASSFRTGTVITGELFF.

V usage is TRBV6-5 and J usage is TRBJ1-1; D perhaps matches TRBD1 (5 bases). This CDR3 spans 13 amino acids. V dropped 6 bases and J dropped 7 bases, with 15 bases sitting between them. CDR1 and CDR2 (germline): MNHEY, SVGAGI. CDR3 region: CASSQIRDGEAFF. CDR3 in DNA: TGTGCCAGCAGCCAAATCCGGGACGGTGAAGCTTTCTTT.